Included here is one T cell receptor beta chain sequence, with context. Antigen: not known. It was with a sample-barcoded 5' primer and a J-beta primer mix that a second PCR of about 6 to 12 cycles was run. TCRdb independently ran MiXCR on the 5' RACE reads; one entry per CDR3 protein. The sample yields 450,000 to 650,000 distinct CDR3 sequences, 24% seen once. Germline CDR1 and CDR2: MNHEY and SVGEGT. The CDR3 loop spans 16 amino acids. The V and J ends lost 6 bases and 7 bases, in that order; junction bases with no gene match: 16. This entry belongs to a study of blood T cells in healthy people across ages. Study-level findings and limits: Conclusively comparing naive with antigen-experienced cells was impossible with unsorted PBMCs. Any changes in expanded clonotypes were possibly confounded, as donor CMV status remained unknown.

The data also belong to a second study, concerning T cells of mothers and their children. Per that study: The study recruited three healthy Caucasian mothers and their six children as donors.

The specimen was blood. The chain employs TRBV6-2 or TRBV6-3 and TRBJ2-3; 7 bases are a match to TRBD1. The TCR originated in a boy between 10 and 17 years old in good health. The chain's CDR3 is CASSARDSSTPYTQYF. The CDR3 coding sequence is TGTGCCAGCAGCGCCCGGGACAGTTCCACCCCCTATACGCAGTATTTT.